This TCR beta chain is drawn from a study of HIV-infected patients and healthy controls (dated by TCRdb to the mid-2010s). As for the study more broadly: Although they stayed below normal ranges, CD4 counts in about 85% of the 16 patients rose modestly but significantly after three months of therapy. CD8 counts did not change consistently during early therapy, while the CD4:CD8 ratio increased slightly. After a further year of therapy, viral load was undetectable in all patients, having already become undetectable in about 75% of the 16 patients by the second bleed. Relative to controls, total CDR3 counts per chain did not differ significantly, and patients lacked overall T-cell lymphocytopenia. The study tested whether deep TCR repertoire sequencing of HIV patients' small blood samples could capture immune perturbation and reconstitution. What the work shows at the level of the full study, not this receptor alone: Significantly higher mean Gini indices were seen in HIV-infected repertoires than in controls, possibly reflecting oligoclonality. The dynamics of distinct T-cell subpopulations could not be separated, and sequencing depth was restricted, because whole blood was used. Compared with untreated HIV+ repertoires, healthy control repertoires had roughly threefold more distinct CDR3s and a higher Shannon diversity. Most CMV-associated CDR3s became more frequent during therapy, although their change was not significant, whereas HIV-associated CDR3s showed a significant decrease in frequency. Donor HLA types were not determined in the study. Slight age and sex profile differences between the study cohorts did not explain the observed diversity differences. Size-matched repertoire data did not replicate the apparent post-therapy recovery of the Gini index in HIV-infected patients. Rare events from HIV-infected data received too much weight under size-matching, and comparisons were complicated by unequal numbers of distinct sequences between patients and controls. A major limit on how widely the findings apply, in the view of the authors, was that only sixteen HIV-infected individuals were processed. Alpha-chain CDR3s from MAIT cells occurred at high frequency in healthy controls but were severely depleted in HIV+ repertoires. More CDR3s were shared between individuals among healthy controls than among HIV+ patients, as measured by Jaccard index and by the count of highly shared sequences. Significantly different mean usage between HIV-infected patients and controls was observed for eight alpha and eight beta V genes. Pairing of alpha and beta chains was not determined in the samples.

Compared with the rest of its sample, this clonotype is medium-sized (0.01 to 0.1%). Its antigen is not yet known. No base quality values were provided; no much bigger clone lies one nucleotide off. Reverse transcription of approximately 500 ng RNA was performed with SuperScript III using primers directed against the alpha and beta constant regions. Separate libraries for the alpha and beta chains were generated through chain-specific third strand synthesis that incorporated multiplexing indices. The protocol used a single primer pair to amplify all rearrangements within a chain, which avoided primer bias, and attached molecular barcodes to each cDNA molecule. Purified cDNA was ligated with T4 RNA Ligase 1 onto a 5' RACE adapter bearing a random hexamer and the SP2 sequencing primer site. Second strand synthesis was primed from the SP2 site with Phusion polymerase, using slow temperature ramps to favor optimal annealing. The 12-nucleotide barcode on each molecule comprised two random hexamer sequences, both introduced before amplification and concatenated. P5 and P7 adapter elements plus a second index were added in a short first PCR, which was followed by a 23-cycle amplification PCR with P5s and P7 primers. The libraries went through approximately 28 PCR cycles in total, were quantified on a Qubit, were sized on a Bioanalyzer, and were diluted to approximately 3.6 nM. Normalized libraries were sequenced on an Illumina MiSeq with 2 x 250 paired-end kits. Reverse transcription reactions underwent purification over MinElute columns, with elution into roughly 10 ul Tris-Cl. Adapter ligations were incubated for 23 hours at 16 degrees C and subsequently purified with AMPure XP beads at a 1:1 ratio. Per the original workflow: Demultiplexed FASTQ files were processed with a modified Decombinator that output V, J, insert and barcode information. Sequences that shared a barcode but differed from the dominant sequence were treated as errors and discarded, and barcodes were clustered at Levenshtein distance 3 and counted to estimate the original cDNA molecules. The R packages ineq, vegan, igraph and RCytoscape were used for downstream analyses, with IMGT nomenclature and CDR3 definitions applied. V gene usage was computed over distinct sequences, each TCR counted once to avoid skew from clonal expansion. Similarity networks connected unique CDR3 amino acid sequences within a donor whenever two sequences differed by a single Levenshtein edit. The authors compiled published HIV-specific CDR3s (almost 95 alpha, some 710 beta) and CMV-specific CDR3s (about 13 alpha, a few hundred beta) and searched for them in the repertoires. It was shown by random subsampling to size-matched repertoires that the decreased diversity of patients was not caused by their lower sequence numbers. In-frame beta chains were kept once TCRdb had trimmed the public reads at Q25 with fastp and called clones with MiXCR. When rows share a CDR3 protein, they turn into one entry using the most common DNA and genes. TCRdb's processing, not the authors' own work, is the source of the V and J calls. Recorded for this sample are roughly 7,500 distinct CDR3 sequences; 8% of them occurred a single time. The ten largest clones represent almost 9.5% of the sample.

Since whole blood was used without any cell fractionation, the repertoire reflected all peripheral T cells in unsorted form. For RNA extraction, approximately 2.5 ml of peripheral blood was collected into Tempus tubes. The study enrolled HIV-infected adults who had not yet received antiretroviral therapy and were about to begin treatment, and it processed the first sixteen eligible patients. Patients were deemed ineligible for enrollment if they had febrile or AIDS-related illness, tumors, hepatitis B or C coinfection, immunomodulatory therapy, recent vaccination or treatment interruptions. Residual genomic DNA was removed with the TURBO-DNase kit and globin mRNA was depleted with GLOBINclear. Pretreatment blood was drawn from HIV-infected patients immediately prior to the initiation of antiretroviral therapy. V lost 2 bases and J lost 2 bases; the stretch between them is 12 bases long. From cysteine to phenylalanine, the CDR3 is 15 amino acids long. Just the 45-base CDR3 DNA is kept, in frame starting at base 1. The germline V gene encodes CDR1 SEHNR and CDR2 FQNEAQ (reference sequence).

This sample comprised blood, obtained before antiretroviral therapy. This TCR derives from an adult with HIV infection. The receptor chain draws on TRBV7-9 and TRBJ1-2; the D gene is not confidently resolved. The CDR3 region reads CASSLNSVRNYGYTF. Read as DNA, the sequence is TGTGCCAGCAGCTTAAATTCGGTCAGGAACTATGGCTACACCTTC.